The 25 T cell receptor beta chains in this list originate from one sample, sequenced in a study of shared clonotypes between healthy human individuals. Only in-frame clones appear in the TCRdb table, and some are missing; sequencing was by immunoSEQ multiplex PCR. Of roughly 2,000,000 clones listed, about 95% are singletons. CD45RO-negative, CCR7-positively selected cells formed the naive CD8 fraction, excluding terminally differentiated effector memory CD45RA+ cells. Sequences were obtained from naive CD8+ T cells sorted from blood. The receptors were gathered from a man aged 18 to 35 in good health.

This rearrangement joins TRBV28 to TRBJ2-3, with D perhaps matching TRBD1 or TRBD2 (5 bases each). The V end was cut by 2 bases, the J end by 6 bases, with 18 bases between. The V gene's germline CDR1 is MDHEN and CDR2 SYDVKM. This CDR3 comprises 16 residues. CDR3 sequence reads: CASSLGWDPGVDTQYF. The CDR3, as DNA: TGTGCCAGCAGTTTAGGGTGGGACCCTGGGGTGGATACGCAGTATTTT.

CDR3 in amino acids: CASTPEDRPFQETQYF. CDR3 coding DNA: TGTGCCAGCACCCCGGAGGACAGGCCTTTTCAAGAGACCCAGTACTTC. This chain connects TRBV11-2 to TRBJ2-5; TRBD1 matches at 7 bases. Germline values: CDR1 SGHAT, CDR2 FQNNGV. The CDR3 contains 16 residues. V shed 7 bases and J 2 bases; nucleotides not matched to a gene: 13.

In DNA form, the CDR3 reads TGCGCCAGCAGCCAAGATTTCGTCGGCTCACCCGATACGCAGTATTTT. Its translation: CASSQDFVGSPDTQYF. V and J are TRBV4-3 and TRBJ2-3, with D unresolved. Germline CDR1 LGHNA, CDR2 YSLEER. Trimming took off 0 bases at V and 6 bases at J, with 16 bases between the two ends. The CDR3 runs 16 residues.

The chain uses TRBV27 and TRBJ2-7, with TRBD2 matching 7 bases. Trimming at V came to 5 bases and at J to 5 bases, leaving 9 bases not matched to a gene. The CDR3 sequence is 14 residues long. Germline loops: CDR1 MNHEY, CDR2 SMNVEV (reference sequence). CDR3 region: CASSTWTRFDEQYF. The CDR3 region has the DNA TGTGCCAGCAGTACCTGGACTAGGTTCGACGAGCAGTACTTC.

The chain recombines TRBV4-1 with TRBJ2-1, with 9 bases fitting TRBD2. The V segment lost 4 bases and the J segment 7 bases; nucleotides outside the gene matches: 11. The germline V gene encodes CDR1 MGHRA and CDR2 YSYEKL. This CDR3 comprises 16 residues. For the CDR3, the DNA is TGCGCCAGCAGCCCTTATCTGCGGGAGGGCGTAAATGAGCAGTTCTTC. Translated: CASSPYLREGVNEQFF.

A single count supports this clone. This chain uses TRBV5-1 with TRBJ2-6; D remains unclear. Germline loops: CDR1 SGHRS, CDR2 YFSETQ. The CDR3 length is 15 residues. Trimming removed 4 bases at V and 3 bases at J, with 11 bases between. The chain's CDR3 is CASSGQLIGANVLTF. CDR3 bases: TGCGCCAGCAGCGGGCAGTTAATTGGGGCCAACGTCCTGACTTTC.

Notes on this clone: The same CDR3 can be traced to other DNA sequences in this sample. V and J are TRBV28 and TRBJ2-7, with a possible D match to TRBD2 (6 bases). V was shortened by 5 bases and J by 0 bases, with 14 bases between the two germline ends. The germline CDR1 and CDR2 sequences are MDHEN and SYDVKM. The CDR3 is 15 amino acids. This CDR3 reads CASSLRGLSSYEQYF. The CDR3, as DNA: TGTGCCAGCAGTCTACGGGGACTGTCCTCCTACGAGCAGTACTTC.

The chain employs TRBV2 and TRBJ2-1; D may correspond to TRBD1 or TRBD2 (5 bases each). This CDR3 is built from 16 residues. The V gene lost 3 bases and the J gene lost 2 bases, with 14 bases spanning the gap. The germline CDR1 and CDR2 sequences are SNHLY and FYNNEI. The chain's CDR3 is CASSDPGDGTYNEQFF. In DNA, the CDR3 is TGTGCCAGCAGTGACCCCGGGGACGGAACCTACAATGAGCAGTTCTTC.

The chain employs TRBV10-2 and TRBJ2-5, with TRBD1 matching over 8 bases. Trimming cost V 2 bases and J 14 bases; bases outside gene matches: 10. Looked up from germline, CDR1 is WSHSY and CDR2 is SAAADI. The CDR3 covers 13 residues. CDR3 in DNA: TGCGCCAGCAGTGAGACGGGCCGGGACAGGTTATACTTC. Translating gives CASSETGRDRLYF.

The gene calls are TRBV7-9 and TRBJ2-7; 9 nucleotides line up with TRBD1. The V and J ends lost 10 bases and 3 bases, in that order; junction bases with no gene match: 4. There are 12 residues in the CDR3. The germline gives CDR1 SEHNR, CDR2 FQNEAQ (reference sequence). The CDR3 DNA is TGTGCCACTATGGGACAGGGCTACGAGCAGTACTTC. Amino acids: CATMGQGYEQYF.

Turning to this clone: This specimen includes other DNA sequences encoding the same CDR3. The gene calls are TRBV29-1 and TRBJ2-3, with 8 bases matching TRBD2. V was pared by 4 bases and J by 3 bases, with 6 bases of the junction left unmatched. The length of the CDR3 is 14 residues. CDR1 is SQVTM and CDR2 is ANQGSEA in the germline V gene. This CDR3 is CSVVGRGGTDTQYF. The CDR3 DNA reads TGCAGCGTTGTGGGTCGGGGGGGAACAGATACGCAGTATTTT.

For the CDR3, the DNA is TGTGCCAGCAGCACCGGGACAGGTTTTCAGCCCCAGCATTTT. Its protein is CASSTGTGFQPQHF. The genes are TRBV2 and TRBJ1-5; 8 nucleotides match TRBD1. CDR1 is SNHLY, CDR2 FYNNEI, per germline. With 6 bases clipped from V and 6 bases from J, the junction kept 7 bases outside the gene matches. The length of the CDR3 is 14 residues.

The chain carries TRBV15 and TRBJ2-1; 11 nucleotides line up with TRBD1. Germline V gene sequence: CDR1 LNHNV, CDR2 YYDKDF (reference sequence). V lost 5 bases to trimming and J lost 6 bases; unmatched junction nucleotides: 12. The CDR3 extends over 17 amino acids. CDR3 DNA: TGTGCCACCAGCTTTTTACCCGGACAGGGGGCCCCCAATGAGCAGTTCTTC. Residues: CATSFLPGQGAPNEQFF.

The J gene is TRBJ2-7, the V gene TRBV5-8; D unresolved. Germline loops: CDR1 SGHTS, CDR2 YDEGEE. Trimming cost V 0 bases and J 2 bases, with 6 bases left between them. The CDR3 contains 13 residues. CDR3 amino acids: CASSLDGPYEQYF. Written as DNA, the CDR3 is TGTGCCAGCAGCTTGGACGGACCCTACGAGCAGTACTTC.

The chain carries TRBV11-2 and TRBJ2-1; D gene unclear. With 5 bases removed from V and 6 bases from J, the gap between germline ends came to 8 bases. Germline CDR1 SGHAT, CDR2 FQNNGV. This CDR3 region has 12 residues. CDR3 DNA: TGTGCCAGCAGCCCCGTTTCCAATGAGCAGTTCTTC. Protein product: CASSPVSNEQFF.

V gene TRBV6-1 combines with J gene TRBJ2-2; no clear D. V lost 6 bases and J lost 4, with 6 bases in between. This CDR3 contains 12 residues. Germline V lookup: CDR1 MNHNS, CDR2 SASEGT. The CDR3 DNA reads TGTGCCAGCAGGATCGGCACCGGGGAGCTGTTTTTT. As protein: CASRIGTGELFF.

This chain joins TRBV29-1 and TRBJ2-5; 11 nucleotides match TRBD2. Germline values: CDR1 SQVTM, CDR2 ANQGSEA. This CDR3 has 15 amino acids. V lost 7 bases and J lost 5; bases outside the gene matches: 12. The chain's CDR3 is CSAPGVAGGPETQYF. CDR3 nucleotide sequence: TGCAGCGCCCCAGGGGTAGCGGGGGGGCCTGAGACCCAGTACTTC.

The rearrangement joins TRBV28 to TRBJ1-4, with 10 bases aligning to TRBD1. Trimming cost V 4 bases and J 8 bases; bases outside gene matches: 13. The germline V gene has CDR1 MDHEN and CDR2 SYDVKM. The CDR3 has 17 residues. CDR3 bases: TGTGCCAGCAGTTCGACCGGGACAGGGGCGCTAGGGGAAAAACTGTTTTTT. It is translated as CASSSTGTGALGEKLFF.

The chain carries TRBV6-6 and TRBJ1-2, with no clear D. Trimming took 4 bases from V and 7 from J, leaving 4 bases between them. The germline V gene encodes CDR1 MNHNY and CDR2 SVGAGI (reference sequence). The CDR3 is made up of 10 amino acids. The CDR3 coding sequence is TGTGCCAGCAGTTCATCTGGCTACACCTTC. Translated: CASSSSGYTF.

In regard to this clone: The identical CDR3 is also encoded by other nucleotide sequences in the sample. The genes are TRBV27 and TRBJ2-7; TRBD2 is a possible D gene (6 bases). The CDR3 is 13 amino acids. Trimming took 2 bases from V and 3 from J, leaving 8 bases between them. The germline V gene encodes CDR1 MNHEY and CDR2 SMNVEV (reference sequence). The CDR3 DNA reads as TGTGCCAGCAGTTTAGGGGGGTTCTACGAGCAGTACTTC. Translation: CASSLGGFYEQYF.

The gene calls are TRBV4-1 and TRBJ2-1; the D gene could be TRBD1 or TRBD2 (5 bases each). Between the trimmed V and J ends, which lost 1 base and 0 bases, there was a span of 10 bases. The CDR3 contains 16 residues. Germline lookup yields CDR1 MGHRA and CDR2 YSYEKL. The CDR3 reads CASSQAGTLSYNEQFF. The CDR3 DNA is TGCGCCAGCAGCCAAGCCGGGACCCTCTCCTACAATGAGCAGTTCTTC.

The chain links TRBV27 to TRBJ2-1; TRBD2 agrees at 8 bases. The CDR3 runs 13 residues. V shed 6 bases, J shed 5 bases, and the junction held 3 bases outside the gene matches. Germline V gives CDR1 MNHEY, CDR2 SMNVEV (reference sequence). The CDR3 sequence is CASSYSGDNEQFF. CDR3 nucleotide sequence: TGTGCCAGCAGCTATAGCGGGGACAATGAGCAGTTCTTC.

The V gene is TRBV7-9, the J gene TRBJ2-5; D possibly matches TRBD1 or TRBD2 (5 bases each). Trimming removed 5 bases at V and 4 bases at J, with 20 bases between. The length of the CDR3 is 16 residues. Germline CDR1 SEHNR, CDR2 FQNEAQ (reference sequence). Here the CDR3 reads CASSPPPRDPRETQYF. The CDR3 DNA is TGTGCCAGCAGCCCGCCCCCCCGGGACCCCAGAGAGACCCAGTACTTC.

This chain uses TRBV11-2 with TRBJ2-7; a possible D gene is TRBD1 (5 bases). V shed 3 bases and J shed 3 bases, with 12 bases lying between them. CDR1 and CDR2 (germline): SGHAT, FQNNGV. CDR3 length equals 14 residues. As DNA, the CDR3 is TGTGCCAGCAGCTTCATAGACAGTGGCTACGAGCAGTACTTC. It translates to CASSFIDSGYEQYF. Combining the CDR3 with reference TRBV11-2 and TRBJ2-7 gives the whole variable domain EAGVAQSPRYKIIEKRQSVAFWCNPISGHATLYWYQQILGQGPKLLIQFQNNGVVDDSQLPKDRFSAERLKGVDSTLKIQPAKLEDSAVYLCASSFIDSGYEQYFGPGTRLTVT.

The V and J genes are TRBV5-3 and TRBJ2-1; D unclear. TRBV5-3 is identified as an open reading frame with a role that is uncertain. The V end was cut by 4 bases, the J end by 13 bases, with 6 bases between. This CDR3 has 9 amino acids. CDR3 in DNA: TGTGCCAGAAGCCCCGCTCAGTTCTTC. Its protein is CARSPAQFF.